This TCR beta chain was identified in a study of blood T cell repertoires in COVID-19. Overall study: Samples taken during acute and convalescent COVID-19 were collected in the United States, Italy and Spain. T cells, B-cell-depleted T cells, or PBMCs supplied cDNA or gDNA.

Germline lookup yields CDR1 MNHEY and CDR2 SVGAGI. The CDR3 length is 15 residues. V lost 0 bases, J lost 4 bases, and 12 bases lay in between. In the authors' methods: The assay estimated nucleated cells by amplifying reference gene primers. Clones were read by immunoSEQ multiplex PCR, and TCRdb kept only the in-frame ones, dropping some. V and J calls and clone size are as listed in that table; D and trimming were resolved from the DNA. The sample lists around 160,000 clones, approximately 86% occurring once. There are a few counts of this clone. The origin of this receptor is a woman in her thirties or forties with active or convalescent COVID-19. Sequenced input: peripheral blood. The chain combines TRBV6-5 with TRBJ1-2; tentative D call: TRBD1 (5 bases). CDR3 sequence (DNA): TGTGCCAGCAGTTACTCGCCCAGGGCTCCCTATGGCTACACCTTC. Its translation: CASSYSPRAPYGYTF.